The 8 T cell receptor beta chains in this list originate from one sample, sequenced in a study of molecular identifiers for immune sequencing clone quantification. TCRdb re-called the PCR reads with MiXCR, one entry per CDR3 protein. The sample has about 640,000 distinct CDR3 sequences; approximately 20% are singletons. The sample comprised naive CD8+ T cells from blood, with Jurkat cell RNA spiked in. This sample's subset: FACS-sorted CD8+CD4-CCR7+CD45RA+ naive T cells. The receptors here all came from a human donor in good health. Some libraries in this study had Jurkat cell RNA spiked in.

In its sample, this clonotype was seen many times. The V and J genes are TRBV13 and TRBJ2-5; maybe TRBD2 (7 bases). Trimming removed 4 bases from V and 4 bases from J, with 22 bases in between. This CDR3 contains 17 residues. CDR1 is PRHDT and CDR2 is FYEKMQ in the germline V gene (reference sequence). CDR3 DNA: TGTGCCAGCAGCTCCGACCCCCCAGCGAGGGGGGGAGAGACCCAGTACTTC. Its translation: CASSSDPPARGGETQYF. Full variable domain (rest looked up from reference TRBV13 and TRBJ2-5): AAGVIQSPRHLIKEKRETATLKCYPIPRHDTVYWYQQGPGQDPQFLISFYEKMQSDKGSIPDRFSAQQFSDYHSELNMSSLELGDSALYFCASSSDPPARGGETQYFGPGTRLLVL.

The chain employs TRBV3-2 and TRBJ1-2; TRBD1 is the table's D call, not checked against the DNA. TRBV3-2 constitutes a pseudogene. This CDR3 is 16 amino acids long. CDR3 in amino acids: CASSQEESGTDYGYTF. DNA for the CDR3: TGTGCCAGCAGCCAAGAAGAATCGGGGACAGACTATGGCTACACCTTC.

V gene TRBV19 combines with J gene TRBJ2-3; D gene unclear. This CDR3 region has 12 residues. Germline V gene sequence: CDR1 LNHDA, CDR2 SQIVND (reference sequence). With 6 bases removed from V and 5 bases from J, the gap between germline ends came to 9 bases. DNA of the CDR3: TGTGCCAGTAGCCTGACTGAAGATACGCAGTATTTT. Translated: CASSLTEDTQYF.

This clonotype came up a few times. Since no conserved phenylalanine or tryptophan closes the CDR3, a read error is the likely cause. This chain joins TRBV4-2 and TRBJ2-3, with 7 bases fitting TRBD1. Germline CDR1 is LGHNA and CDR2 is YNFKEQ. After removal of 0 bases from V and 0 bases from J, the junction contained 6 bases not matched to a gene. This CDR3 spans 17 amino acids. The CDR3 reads CASSQEEWDRSTDTQYS. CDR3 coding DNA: TGTGCCAGCAGCCAAGAGGAGTGGGACAGAAGCACAGATACGCAGTATTCT.

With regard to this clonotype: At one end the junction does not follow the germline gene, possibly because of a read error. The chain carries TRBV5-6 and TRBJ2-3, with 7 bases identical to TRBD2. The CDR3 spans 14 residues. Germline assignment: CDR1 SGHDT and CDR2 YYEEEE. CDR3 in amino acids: CASGLGGFTDTQYF. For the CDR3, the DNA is TGTGCCAGCGGCTTGGGAGGGTTCACAGATACGCAGTATTTT. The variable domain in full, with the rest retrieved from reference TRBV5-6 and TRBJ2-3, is DAGVTQSPTHLIKTRGQQVTLRCSPKSGHDTVSWYQQALGQGPQFIFQYYEEEERQRGNFPDRFSGHQFPNYSSELNVNALLLGDSALYLCASGLGGFTDTQYFGPGTRLTVL.

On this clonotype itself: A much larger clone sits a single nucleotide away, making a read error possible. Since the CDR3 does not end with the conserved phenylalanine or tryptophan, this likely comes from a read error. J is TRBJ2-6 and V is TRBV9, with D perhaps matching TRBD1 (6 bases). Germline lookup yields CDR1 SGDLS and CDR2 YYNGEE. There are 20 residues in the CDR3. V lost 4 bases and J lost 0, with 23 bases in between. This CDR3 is CASSTRETDRTYSGANVLTL. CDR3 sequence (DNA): TGTGCCAGCAGCACCCGAGAGACTGACAGGACCTACTCTGGGGCCAACGTCCTGACTCTC.

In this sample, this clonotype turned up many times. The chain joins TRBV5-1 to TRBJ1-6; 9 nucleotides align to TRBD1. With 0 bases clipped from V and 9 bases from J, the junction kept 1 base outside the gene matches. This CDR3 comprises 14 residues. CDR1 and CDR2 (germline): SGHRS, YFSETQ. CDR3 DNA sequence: TGCGCCAGCAGCTTGGCACAGGGGGCTTCACCCCTCCACTTT. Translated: CASSLAQGASPLHF.

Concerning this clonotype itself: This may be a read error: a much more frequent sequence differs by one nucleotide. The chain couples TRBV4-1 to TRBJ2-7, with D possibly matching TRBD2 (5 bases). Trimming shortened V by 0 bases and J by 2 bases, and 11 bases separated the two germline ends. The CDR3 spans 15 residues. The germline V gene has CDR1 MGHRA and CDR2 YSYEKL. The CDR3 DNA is TGCGCCAGCAGCCAAGACGGGGTCGGGACCTACGAGCAGTACTTC. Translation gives CASSQDGVGTYEQYF.